Shown below are 24 T cell receptor beta chains from a single sample sequenced in a study of CD8+CD57+ T cells in acquired aplastic anemia. Whoever was chosen for sequencing had shown CD8+CD57+ cell expansion by flow cytometry. Both TCR beta VDJ combination and CDR3 sequence profiling were carried out. Genomic DNA was the template for this profiling. TCRdb reanalysed the reads using MiXCR and keeps one entry per CDR3 protein. The data show about 120,000 distinct CDR3 sequences, 50% to 70% seen once. Sequenced: sorted CD4+, CD8+, or CD8+CD57+ T cells (not recorded which) from PBMCs. These receptors were collected from a human donor with aplastic anemia.

This chain links TRBV5-1 with TRBJ1-1; 7 bases fit TRBD1. CDR1 is SGHRS, CDR2 YFSETQ, per germline. CDR3 length: 16 amino acids. V dropped 0 bases and J dropped 1; count of bases not matched to a gene: 6. CDR3 coding DNA: TGCGCCAGCAGCTTGGGACAGGGTGTGGGGAACACTGAAGCTTTCTTT. This encodes CASSLGQGVGNTEAFF.

The rearrangement joins TRBV11-2 to TRBJ2-1, with D possibly being TRBD2 (5 bases). The CDR3 is 17 residues long. Germline CDR1 is SGHAT and CDR2 is FQNNGV. Trimming removed 5 bases at V and 7 bases at J, with 24 bases between. CDR3 loop: CASSPRAVGGQLNEQFF. The DNA of the CDR3 is TGTGCCAGCAGCCCAAGGGCGGTTGGCGGGCAACTTAATGAGCAGTTCTTC.

The genes are TRBV2 and TRBJ1-6; D not certain. V gave up 6 bases and J gave up 7 bases, with 10 bases separating them. Germline loops: CDR1 SNHLY, CDR2 FYNNEI. The CDR3 is 13 residues long. The DNA of the CDR3 is TGTGCCAGCAGCTATACGTTAAATTCACCCCTCCACTTT. This encodes CASSYTLNSPLHF. The full variable domain, in which reference TRBV2 and TRBJ1-6 provide the parts outside the CDR3, is EPEVTQTPSHQVTQMGQEVILRCVPISNHLYFYWYRQILGQKVEFLVSFYNNEISEKSEIFDDQFSVERPDGSNFTLKIRSTKLEDSAMYFCASSYTLNSPLHFGNGTRLTVT.

This clonotype has a handful of counts. V usage is TRBV28 and J usage is TRBJ1-5; D gene uncertain. This CDR3 is 12 amino acids long. CDR1 MDHEN and CDR2 SYDVKM come from the germline V gene. Trimming shortened V by 8 bases and J by 1 base, and 6 bases separated the two germline ends. This chain's CDR3 is CASHMSNQPQHF. CDR3 DNA sequence: TGTGCCAGCCATATGAGCAATCAGCCCCAGCATTTT.

The chain is built from TRBV19 and TRBJ2-2, with 8 bases lining up with TRBD2. The junction had 7 bases not matched to a gene; V was cut back by 3 bases and J by 4 bases. Germline V lookup: CDR1 LNHDA, CDR2 SQIVND (reference sequence). The CDR3 has 16 amino acids. CDR3 protein: CASSIGREGLTGELFF. The DNA for the CDR3 is TGTGCCAGTAGTATCGGCCGGGAGGGCCTCACCGGGGAGCTGTTTTTT.

This clonotype is categorized as large (0.1 to 1%). V gene TRBV6-1 combines with J gene TRBJ2-5, with D unresolved. Trimming pared 4 bases from V and 5 bases from J, leaving 11 bases between. The V gene's germline CDR1 is MNHNS and CDR2 SASEGT. The CDR3 covers 13 residues. This CDR3 reads CASSGRVGETQYF. The CDR3 nucleotides read TGTGCCAGCAGTGGTAGGGTGGGTGAGACCCAGTACTTC.

This clonotype was observed at least ten times. This chain connects TRBV7-3 to TRBJ1-1, with D possibly TRBD1 on 5 matching bases. Between the trimmed V and J ends, which lost 3 bases and 1 base, there was a span of 9 bases. This CDR3 is 14 amino acids long. Germline CDR1 and CDR2: SGHTA and FQGTGA. In DNA, the CDR3 is TGTGCCAGCAGCTTTATGGGGGAGAACACTGAAGCTTTCTTT. This sequence encodes CASSFMGENTEAFF. Variable domain in full (rest from reference TRBV7-3 and TRBJ1-1): GAGVSQTPSNKVTEKGKYVELRCDPISGHTALYWYRQSLGQGPEFLIYFQGTGAADDSGLPNDRFFAVRPEGSVSTLKIQRTERGDSAVYLCASSFMGENTEAFFGQGTRLTVV.

The chain carries TRBV6-5 and TRBJ2-7, with 9 nucleotides matching TRBD1. CDR3 size: 15 residues. Trimming cost V 4 bases and J 3 bases; bases outside gene matches: 7. The germline CDR1 and CDR2 sequences are MNHEY and SVGAGI. CDR3 sequence reads: CASSSIRTGVYEQYF. The CDR3 coding sequence is TGTGCCAGCAGTTCCATTCGGACAGGGGTCTACGAGCAGTACTTC.

This clonotype was picked up many times. The rearrangement joins TRBV15 to TRBJ1-6; no definite D call. Germline V gives CDR1 LNHNV, CDR2 YYDKDF (reference sequence). V was trimmed by 3 bases and J by 1 base, leaving 7 bases between them. This CDR3 has 15 amino acids. The CDR3 here is CATSSSRSYNSPLHF. The CDR3 bases are TGTGCCACCAGCAGTTCGAGATCCTATAATTCACCCCTCCACTTT. The full variable domain, its missing parts supplied by reference TRBV15 and TRBJ1-6, is DAMVIQNPRYQVTQFGKPVTLSCSQTLNHNVMYWYQQKSSQAPKLLFHYYDKDFNNEADTPDNFQSRRPNTSFCFLDIRSPGLGDTAMYLCATSSSRSYNSPLHFGNGTRLTVT.

This chain connects TRBV2 to TRBJ1-1, with TRBD1 identical over 10 bases. The germline V gene has CDR1 SNHLY and CDR2 FYNNEI. V lost 4 bases, J lost 7 bases, and 3 bases stayed unmatched. The CDR3 contains 13 residues. The chain's CDR3 is CASSGDRGGEAFF. As DNA, the CDR3 is TGTGCCAGCAGTGGGGACAGGGGCGGTGAAGCTTTCTTT.

The rearrangement uses TRBV29-1 and TRBJ2-2; the D is unclear. From germline, CDR1 is SQVTM and CDR2 ANQGSEA. Trimming took off 4 bases at V and 2 bases at J, with 5 bases between the two ends. This CDR3 spans 12 amino acids. Here the CDR3 DNA reads TGCAGCGTTGGCTATAACACCGGGGAGCTGTTTTTT. Its translation is CSVGYNTGELFF.

The rearrangement joins TRBV19 to TRBJ1-2; a weak D match, TRBD1 (6 bases). CDR3 size: 12 residues. V was cut by 7 bases and J by 6 bases, with 12 bases left in between. Germline CDR1 and CDR2: LNHDA and SQIVND (reference sequence). The CDR3 reads CASTEGGNGYTF. In nucleotides, the CDR3 is TGTGCCAGTACGGAAGGGGGTAATGGCTACACCTTC.

The table lists this clonotype with a few counts. The rearrangement uses TRBV24-1 and TRBJ2-2; possibly TRBD1 or TRBD2 for D (5 bases each). Between the trimmed V and J ends, which lost 2 bases and 0 bases, there was a span of 12 bases. CDR1 and CDR2 (germline): KGHDR, SFDVKD. The CDR3 runs to 17 residues. CDR3 coding DNA: TGTGCCACCAGTGATTGGGGACGTCCGACGAACACCGGGGAGCTGTTTTTT. It specifies CATSDWGRPTNTGELFF.

Points on this clonotype: An end of the junction does not agree with germline; a read error may underlie this. J is TRBJ2-7 and V is TRBV6-5, with D possibly being TRBD1 or TRBD2 (6 bases each). The V gene's germline CDR1 is MNHEY and CDR2 SVGAGI. This CDR3 region has 14 residues. In DNA form, the CDR3 reads TGTGCCAGCAGTTTCAACGGGGGCCTCTACGAGCGGTACTTC. This codes for CASSFNGGLYERYF.

J is TRBJ1-6 and V is TRBV9; D unresolved. Germline CDR1 and CDR2: SGDLS and YYNGEE. The CDR3 is made up of 14 amino acids. The V and J ends lost 3 bases and 9 bases respectively, with 13 bases between them. This chain's CDR3 is CASSASDIGSPLHF. For the CDR3, the DNA is TGTGCCAGCAGCGCCAGTGACATAGGTTCACCCCTCCACTTT.

This clonotype was seen a handful of times. The V and J genes are TRBV5-6 and TRBJ1-3; TRBD1 aligns across 8 bases. J lost 7 bases, V lost 1 base, and 1 base had no gene match. Germline values: CDR1 SGHDT, CDR2 YYEEEE. The CDR3 is 13 residues long. The CDR3 sequence: CASSLTGGNTIYF. CDR3 sequence (DNA): TGTGCCAGCAGCTTGACAGGGGGTAACACCATATATTTT.

The chain has TRBV20-1 and TRBJ2-3; possible D gene TRBD2, 5 bases. V dropped 0 bases and J dropped 5 bases, with 15 bases sitting between them. The germline V gene has CDR1 DFQATT and CDR2 SNEGSKA (reference sequence). The CDR3 loop spans 15 amino acids. Written as DNA, the CDR3 is TGCAGTGCTAGAGACCTCACGGGGTTGGAAGATACGCAGTATTTT. Protein product: CSARDLTGLEDTQYF.

The chain employs TRBV11-2 and TRBJ2-7; a weak D match, TRBD2 (5 bases). V was cut by 5 bases and J by 7 bases, with 9 bases left in between. The length of the CDR3 is 11 residues. Germline assignment: CDR1 SGHAT and CDR2 FQNNGV. Here the CDR3 reads CASSGWEEQYF. The CDR3 coding sequence is TGTGCCAGCAGCGGGTGGGAGGAGCAGTACTTC.

As regards this clonotype: This may come from a read error, since a much larger clone is one base off. The V call is TRBV10-3, the J call TRBJ2-2; D might be TRBD1 (5 bases). The CDR3 extends over 15 amino acids. Germline V gene sequence: CDR1 ENHRY, CDR2 SYGVKD. V dropped 3 bases and J dropped 2 bases, with 10 bases sitting between them. This CDR3 is CAISDWGANTGELFF. The CDR3 coding sequence is TGTGCCATCAGTGATTGGGGCGCAAACACCGGGGAGCTGTTTTTT.

V and J are TRBV29-1 and TRBJ2-7; TRBD1 might be the D (6 bases). CDR1 is SQVTM, CDR2 ANQGSEA, per germline. CDR3 size: 15 residues. The germline V and J ends were trimmed by 4 bases and 3 bases, with 19 bases remaining between them. CDR3 sequence: CSVVRPRTESYEQYF. CDR3 nucleotides: TGCAGCGTTGTACGACCGAGGACAGAGAGCTACGAGCAGTACTTC.

CDR3 in DNA: TGTGCCAGCAGCTTAGACCGAGACCGCTCCTACGAGCAGTACTTC. Translation: CASSLDRDRSYEQYF. The J gene is TRBJ2-7, the V gene TRBV7-3; D call uncertain. Trimming removed 2 bases at V and 0 bases at J, with 11 bases between. The CDR3 length is 15 residues. CDR1 is SGHTA and CDR2 is FQGTGA in the germline V gene.

The CDR3 spells CSAGPTAGGRTDTQYF. CDR3 nucleotide sequence: TGCAGTGCCGGCCCTACAGCGGGGGGGCGCACAGATACGCAGTATTTT. This chain links TRBV20-1 with TRBJ2-3; 10 bases line up with TRBD2. V was clipped by 6 bases and J by 1 base; unmatched bases: 10. This CDR3 has 16 residues. Germline CDR1 is DFQATT and CDR2 is SNEGSKA (reference sequence).

The J gene is TRBJ2-5, the V gene TRBV9, with unresolved D. Trimming stripped 0 bases from V and 7 bases from J, with 10 bases between. Germline lookup yields CDR1 SGDLS and CDR2 YYNGEE. The CDR3 runs to 13 residues. The CDR3 loop is CASSVEALSTQYF. The CDR3 DNA reads as TGTGCCAGCAGCGTAGAGGCCCTCTCGACCCAGTACTTC.

The V gene is TRBV29-1, the J gene TRBJ2-5, with D possibly matching TRBD2 (6 bases). The CDR3 is made up of 13 amino acids. Trimming removed 6 bases from V and 4 bases from J, with 15 bases in between. Germline CDR1 reads SQVTM; CDR2 reads ANQGSEA. This CDR3 reads CSVAGLFLETQYF. In DNA, the CDR3 is TGCAGCGTGGCGGGACTTTTCCTAGAGACCCAGTACTTC. The whole variable domain, remainder taken from reference TRBV29-1 and TRBJ2-5, is SAVISQKPSRDICQRGTSLTIQCQVDSQVTMMFWYRQQPGQSLTLIATANQGSEATYESGFVIDKFPISRPNLTFSTLTVSNMSPEDSSIYLCSVAGLFLETQYFGPGTRLLVL.